A single sample gave rise to the 19 T cell receptor beta chains below, sequenced in a study of blood T cell repertoires in COVID-19. Only in-frame clones appear in the TCRdb table, and some are missing; sequencing was by immunoSEQ multiplex PCR. The table records over 350,000 clones, 80% to 90% of them present only once. Specimen: peripheral blood. These receptors came from a woman in her twenties or thirties with active or convalescent COVID-19.

The rearrangement uses TRBV11-2 and TRBJ1-1, with D perhaps TRBD1 (6 bases). The germline V gene encodes CDR1 SGHAT and CDR2 FQNNGV. The CDR3 contains 14 residues. Trimming left V 6 bases short and J 0 bases short, with 11 bases between. CDR3 coding DNA: TGTGCCAGCAGTCGAGGACAGATGAACACTGAAGCTTTCTTT. Amino acids: CASSRGQMNTEAFF.

This sequence joins TRBV7-9 and TRBJ1-3; no firm D call. Germline CDR1 reads SEHNR; CDR2 reads FQNEAQ (reference sequence). Trimming took off 4 bases at V and 4 bases at J, with 5 bases between the two ends. The CDR3 has 12 residues. As DNA, the CDR3 is TGTGCCAGCAGCTCGGAGGGAAACACCATATATTTT. Its protein is CASSSEGNTIYF.

This chain uses TRBV6-6 with TRBJ1-5, with 8 bases identical to TRBD1. The CDR3 is made up of 14 amino acids. Germline V lookup: CDR1 MNHNY, CDR2 SVGAGI (reference sequence). The V segment lost 10 bases and the J segment 2 bases; nucleotides outside the gene matches: 7. The CDR3 reads CATRTGSGNQPQHF. DNA of the CDR3: TGTGCCACCCGGACAGGGTCCGGCAATCAGCCCCAGCATTTT.

The chain is built from TRBV10-2 and TRBJ1-6; 7 positions agree with TRBD1. Germline CDR1 reads WSHSY; CDR2 reads SAAADI. CDR3 length equals 16 residues. The junction had 12 bases not matched to a gene; V was cut back by 4 bases and J by 9 bases. The CDR3 DNA follows: TGCGCCAGCAGTGGGCGGGAACGGGACAGTGGTTCACCCCTCCACTTT. This translates into CASSGRERDSGSPLHF.

The chain recombines TRBV4-1 with TRBJ1-2; possibly TRBD1 for D (5 bases). Germline CDR1 MGHRA, CDR2 YSYEKL. The CDR3 covers 14 residues. Deletions cut 1 base from V and 3 bases from J, with 9 bases between. CDR3 amino acids: CASSQVWGDYGYTF. CDR3 nucleotides: TGCGCCAGCAGCCAAGTTTGGGGGGACTATGGCTACACCTTC.

The chain combines TRBV3-1 (or the pseudogene TRBV3-2) with TRBJ2-5; the match to TRBD2 covers 16 bases. Germline V lookup: CDR1 LGHDT, CDR2 YNNKEL (reference sequence). The CDR3 runs 16 residues. The J segment lost 5 bases and the V segment lost 0 bases, leaving 0 bases of the junction unmatched. DNA of the CDR3: TGTGCCAGCAGCCAAGAGGGACTAGCGGGGGGGGAGACCCAGTACTTC. It specifies CASSQEGLAGGETQYF.

This chain uses TRBV18 with TRBJ2-2; 8 bases map to TRBD2. Germline V gene lookup returns CDR1 KGHSH and CDR2 LQKENI. The CDR3 totals 15 residues. V dropped 8 bases and J dropped 3; count of bases not matched to a gene: 8. The chain's CDR3 is CASAGTSGYTGELFF. The CDR3, as DNA: TGTGCCAGCGCCGGGACTAGTGGTTACACCGGGGAGCTGTTTTTT.

This CDR3 is CASRNRGNTEAFF. In DNA form, the CDR3 reads TGTGCCAGCAGGAACAGGGGGAACACTGAAGCTTTCTTT. The chain uses TRBV6-5 and TRBJ1-1; 7 bases match TRBD1. The CDR3 length is 13 residues. Unmatched junction bases numbered 2, after V lost 6 bases and J lost 1 base. Germline CDR1 and CDR2: MNHEY and SVGAGI.

This rearrangement joins TRBV2 to TRBJ1-2, with 9 bases matching TRBD1. Germline CDR1 SNHLY, CDR2 FYNNEI. The CDR3 spans 14 residues. Losses at the gene ends were 6 bases for V and 4 bases for J; bases not matched to a gene: 6. The chain's CDR3 is CASRGTGSLYGYTF. The CDR3 bases are TGTGCCAGCAGAGGGACAGGGTCCCTCTATGGCTACACCTTC.

The chain joins TRBV5-4 to TRBJ1-2; no reliable D call. The germline V gene encodes CDR1 SGHNT and CDR2 YYREEE (reference sequence). Trimming removed 1 base from V and 3 bases from J, with 10 bases in between. The CDR3 is 14 residues long. The CDR3 here is CASSLSVFDYGYTF. CDR3 nucleotide sequence: TGTGCCAGCAGCTTGTCCGTGTTCGACTATGGCTACACCTTC. The full variable domain, rest sourced from reference TRBV5-4 and TRBJ1-2, is ETGVTQSPTHLIKTRGQQVTLRCSSQSGHNTVSWYQQALGQGPQFIFQYYREEENGRGNFPPRFSGLQFPNYSSELNVNALELDDSALYLCASSLSVFDYGYTFGSGTRLTVV.

In this sample, this clone turned up once. The J gene is TRBJ1-6, the V gene TRBV7-6; maybe TRBD1 (5 bases). Trimming left V 1 base short and J 3 bases short, with 13 bases between. Germline V gene data show CDR1 as SGHVS and CDR2 as FNYEAQ. The CDR3 totals 17 residues. DNA of the CDR3: TGTGCCAGCAGCTTAGAGGAGGGGTACGGCTATAATTCACCCCTCCACTTT. Translated, it gives CASSLEEGYGYNSPLHF.

The chain joins TRBV25-1 to TRBJ1-2; the match to TRBD1 covers 7 bases. Trimming cost V 1 base and J 7 bases; bases outside gene matches: 3. This CDR3 region has 13 residues. CDR1 MGHDK and CDR2 SYGVNS come from the germline V gene. CDR3 coding DNA: TGTGCCAGCAGTGAATCTCGGGACAGTGGCTACACCTTC. Translating gives CASSESRDSGYTF.

This chain connects TRBV7-2 to TRBJ1-3; tentatively, D is TRBD1 (6 bases). CDR3 size: 17 residues. V was trimmed by 1 base and J by 10 bases, leaving 23 bases between them. Germline loops: CDR1 SGHTA, CDR2 FQGNSA. CDR3 residues: CASSLEFSGQRKITIYF. The CDR3 DNA follows: TGTGCCAGCAGCTTAGAGTTCTCGGGACAACGCAAAATAACCATATATTTT.

V gene TRBV10-3 combines with J gene TRBJ2-3; 11 positions match TRBD2. Unmatched junction bases numbered 13, after V lost 5 bases and J lost 3 bases. The CDR3 totals 18 residues. Germline V gene lookup returns CDR1 ENHRY and CDR2 SYGVKD. The CDR3 region has the DNA TGTGCCATCAGTCCCTTAGCCCTAGCGGGAGGCTCTACAGATACGCAGTATTTT. This translates into CAISPLALAGGSTDTQYF.

The J gene is TRBJ2-1, the V gene TRBV7-9; 10 nucleotides match TRBD2. This CDR3 comprises 15 residues. After removal of 5 bases from V and 13 bases from J, the junction contained 14 bases not matched to a gene. Germline-derived CDR1 and CDR2 are SEHNR and FQNEAQ (reference sequence). CDR3: CASSQGVGAGGPQFF. In DNA form, the CDR3 reads TGTGCCAGCAGCCAGGGGGTTGGAGCGGGAGGGCCCCAGTTCTTC.

V is TRBV3-1 (or the pseudogene TRBV3-2) and J is TRBJ1-2; no clear D. CDR3 size: 13 residues. The V gene's germline CDR1 is LGHDT and CDR2 YNNKEL (reference sequence). V was shortened by 3 bases and J by 3 bases, with 8 bases between the two germline ends. The CDR3 DNA reads as TGTGCCAGCAGCCAGGCAGACTACTATGGCTACACCTTC. Its protein product is CASSQADYYGYTF.

V gene TRBV7-6 combines with J gene TRBJ1-1, with 7 positions matching TRBD1. The CDR3 has 16 amino acids. V was pared by 5 bases and J by 2 bases, with 11 bases of the junction left unmatched. Germline-derived CDR1 and CDR2 are SGHVS and FNYEAQ. CDR3 region: CASSPDRGGINTEAFF. The CDR3 nucleotides read TGTGCCAGCAGCCCGGACCGAGGGGGCATAAACACTGAAGCTTTCTTT.

V and J are TRBV19 and TRBJ1-4; 7 positions agree with TRBD1. Trimming took 4 bases from V and 0 from J; bases not matched to a gene: 8. Germline V gene data show CDR1 as LNHDA and CDR2 as SQIVND (reference sequence). This CDR3 region has 17 residues. The CDR3 region has the DNA TGTGCCAGTAGTAGACCGGGACAGATTACAACTAATGAAAAACTGTTTTTT. Translated: CASSRPGQITTNEKLFF. Based on the CDR3 plus reference TRBV19 and TRBJ1-4, the full variable domain is DGGITQSPKYLFRKEGQNVTLSCEQNLNHDAMYWYRQDPGQGLRLIYYSQIVNDFQKGDIAEGYSVSREKKESFPLTVTSAQKNPTAFYLCASSRPGQITTNEKLFFGSGTQLSVL.

This chain joins TRBV2 and TRBJ1-1, with 7 positions matching TRBD1. Germline V gene data show CDR1 as SNHLY and CDR2 as FYNNEI. The V segment lost 7 bases and the J segment 4 bases; nucleotides outside the gene matches: 6. This CDR3 is 13 amino acids long. The chain's CDR3 is CASKRQGGTEAFF. CDR3 coding DNA: TGTGCCAGCAAAAGACAGGGCGGCACTGAAGCTTTCTTT.